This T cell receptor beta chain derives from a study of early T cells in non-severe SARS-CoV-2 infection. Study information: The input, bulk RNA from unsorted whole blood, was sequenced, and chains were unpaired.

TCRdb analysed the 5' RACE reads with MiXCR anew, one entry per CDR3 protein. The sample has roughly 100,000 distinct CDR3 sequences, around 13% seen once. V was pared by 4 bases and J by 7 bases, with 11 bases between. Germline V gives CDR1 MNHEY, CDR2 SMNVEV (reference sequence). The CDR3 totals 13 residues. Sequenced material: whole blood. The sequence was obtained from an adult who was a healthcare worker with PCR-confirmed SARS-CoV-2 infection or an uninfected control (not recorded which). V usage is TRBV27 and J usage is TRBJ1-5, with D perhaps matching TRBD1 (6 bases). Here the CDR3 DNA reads TGTGCCAGCAGTTGGGACATCCTCCAGCCCCAGCATTTT. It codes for CASSWDILQPQHF.